Below, 9 T cell receptor beta chains from the same sample are listed, as sequenced in a study of T cell repertoires in cytomegalovirus infection. These receptors' targets are unknown. TCRdb ran MiXCR on the reads and lists one entry per CDR3 protein. The repertoire holds around 770,000 distinct CDR3 sequences, with almost 30% as singletons. The sample in question was cultured CD8+ T cells from PBMCs, obtained from culture after CMV antigen stimulation. The receptor source for this set is a human donor in good health (CMV status not recorded). Some clones in this sample may be carry-over from other donors' samples.

This chain uses TRBV6-5 with TRBJ1-2; D is ambiguous. The CDR3 is made up of 12 amino acids. Trimming removed 0 bases at V and 8 bases at J, with 7 bases between. The germline V gene has CDR1 MNHEY and CDR2 SVGAGI. The CDR3 loop reads CASSYSSGGYTF. In nucleotides, the CDR3 is TGTGCCAGCAGTTACTCGTCCGGAGGCTACACCTTC.

This chain joins TRBV7-3 and TRBJ2-1; the match to TRBD2 covers 11 bases. Germline V CDR1 and CDR2: SGHTA, FQGTGA. The trim removed 5 bases at V and 10 bases at J, leaving 10 bases unmatched. The length of the CDR3 is 15 residues. DNA for the CDR3: TGTGCCAGCAGCCCGGTAGCGGGGGGGGTCAAAGAGCAGTTCTTC. This sequence encodes CASSPVAGGVKEQFF.

This clonotype was counted ten times or more. The chain uses TRBV7-6 and TRBJ1-5; D gene uncertain. V was cut by 5 bases and J by 1 base, with 12 bases left in between. CDR1 SGHVS and CDR2 FNYEAQ come from the germline V gene. The CDR3 loop spans 15 amino acids. CDR3 bases: TGTGCCAGCAGCCCCTTCGCCCTAAGCAATCAGCCCCAGCATTTT. The encoded protein is CASSPFALSNQPQHF.

The sample holds many counts of this clonotype. The chain uses TRBV2 and TRBJ1-5; 8 nucleotides line up with TRBD1. Trimming at V came to 6 bases and at J to 6 bases, leaving 7 bases not matched to a gene. The CDR3 runs to 14 residues. Per germline, CDR1 SNHLY and CDR2 FYNNEI. The CDR3 reads CASRSQGARQPQHF. In DNA, the CDR3 is TGTGCCAGCAGGAGCCAGGGGGCTCGTCAGCCCCAGCATTTT.

There are a few counts of this clonotype. This chain links TRBV12-3 or TRBV12-4 with TRBJ2-7; unclear D gene. V was trimmed by 2 bases and J by 2 bases, leaving 7 bases between them. CDR3 length: 13 amino acids. Here the CDR3 DNA reads TGTGCCAGCAGTTTAACCCAGACCTACGAGCAGTACTTC. It codes for CASSLTQTYEQYF.

The table lists this clonotype with a few counts. The chain carries TRBV7-6 and TRBJ2-1; 10 bases are shared with TRBD2. CDR1 and CDR2 (germline): SGHVS, FNYEAQ. V shed 2 bases, J shed 5 bases, and the junction held 12 bases outside the gene matches. This CDR3 is 18 amino acids long. The CDR3 here is CASSLWALSGGPDNEQFF. The CDR3 region has the DNA TGTGCCAGCAGCTTATGGGCTCTTAGCGGGGGGCCAGACAATGAGCAGTTCTTC.

This clonotype was detected ten times or more. The V call is TRBV7-6, the J call TRBJ2-5; no clear D gene. Per the germline V gene, CDR1 is SGHVS and CDR2 is FNYEAQ. V lost 4 bases to trimming and J lost 5 bases, with 11 bases between them. The CDR3 consists of 13 residues. As DNA, the CDR3 is TGTGCCAGCAGCTACCACAATGAGGAGACCCAGTACTTC. Its translation: CASSYHNEETQYF.

V usage is TRBV5-4 and J usage is TRBJ2-5, with D possibly being TRBD1 (6 bases). Germline lookup yields CDR1 SGHNT and CDR2 YYREEE (reference sequence). The ends were cut back, 2 bases at V and 5 bases at J, with 10 bases in the middle. This CDR3 region has 13 residues. This chain's CDR3 is CASSLQGYETQYF. The CDR3 DNA reads as TGTGCCAGCAGCTTACAGGGTTATGAGACCCAGTACTTC.

This clonotype was seen repeatedly, ten times or more. The rearrangement joins TRBV7-2 to TRBJ2-5; 8 nucleotides agree with TRBD1. Germline V lookup: CDR1 SGHTA, CDR2 FQGNSA. This CDR3 has 16 residues. V shed 3 bases and J 4 bases; nucleotides not matched to a gene: 10. Written as DNA, the CDR3 is TGTGCCAGCAGCTTGCTAGGACAGGGACTGGGAGAGACCCAGTACTTC. Its protein is CASSLLGQGLGETQYF.